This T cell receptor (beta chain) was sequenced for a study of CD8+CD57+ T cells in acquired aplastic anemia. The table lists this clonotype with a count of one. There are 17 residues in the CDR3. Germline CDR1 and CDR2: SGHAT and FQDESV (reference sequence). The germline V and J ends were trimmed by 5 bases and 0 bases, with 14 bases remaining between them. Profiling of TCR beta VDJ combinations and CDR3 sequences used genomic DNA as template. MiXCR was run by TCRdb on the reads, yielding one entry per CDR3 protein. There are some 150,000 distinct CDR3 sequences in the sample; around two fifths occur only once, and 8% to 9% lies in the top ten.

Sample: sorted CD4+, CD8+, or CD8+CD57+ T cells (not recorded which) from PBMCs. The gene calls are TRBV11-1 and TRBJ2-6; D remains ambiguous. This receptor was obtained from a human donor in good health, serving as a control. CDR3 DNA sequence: TGTGCCAGCAGCCTAACCGGGCTGTGCTCTGGGGCCAACGTCCTGACTTTC. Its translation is CASSLTGLCSGANVLTF. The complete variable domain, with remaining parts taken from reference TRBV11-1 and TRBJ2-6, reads EAEVAQSPRYKITEKSQAVAFWCDPISGHATLYWYRQILGQGPELLVQFQDESVVDDSQLPKDRFSAERLKGVDSTLKIQPAELGDSAMYLCASSLTGLCSGANVLTFGAGSRLTVL.